Sequencing of this T cell receptor beta chain was carried out in a study of shared clonotypes between healthy human individuals. The data were produced by immunoSEQ multiplex PCR, yet TCRdb's version contains in-frame clones alone and is incomplete. The sample has more than 2,000,000 clones, over 85% seen once. Notes on the study in general: Non-shared clonotypes were found to have lower generation probabilities than the clonotypes that were shared by all four of the sorted-subset donors.

Germline assignment: CDR1 MNHNY and CDR2 SVGAGI (reference sequence). V was trimmed by 6 bases and J by 5 bases, leaving 7 bases between them. CDR3 length: 12 residues. On this clone itself: Antigen specificity is unknown. The sample carries other DNA sequences with the same CDR3.

The sequenced material came from naive CD4+ T cells sorted from blood. Subset indicated: CD45RA+ positively selected. This clonotype was sampled from a man between 18 and 35 years old in good health. This chain uses TRBV6-6 with TRBJ1-4; tentatively, D is TRBD1 (5 bases). CDR3 coding DNA: TGTGCCAGCAGCCCAGGGAATGAAAAACTGTTTTTT. Translation gives CASSPGNEKLFF.